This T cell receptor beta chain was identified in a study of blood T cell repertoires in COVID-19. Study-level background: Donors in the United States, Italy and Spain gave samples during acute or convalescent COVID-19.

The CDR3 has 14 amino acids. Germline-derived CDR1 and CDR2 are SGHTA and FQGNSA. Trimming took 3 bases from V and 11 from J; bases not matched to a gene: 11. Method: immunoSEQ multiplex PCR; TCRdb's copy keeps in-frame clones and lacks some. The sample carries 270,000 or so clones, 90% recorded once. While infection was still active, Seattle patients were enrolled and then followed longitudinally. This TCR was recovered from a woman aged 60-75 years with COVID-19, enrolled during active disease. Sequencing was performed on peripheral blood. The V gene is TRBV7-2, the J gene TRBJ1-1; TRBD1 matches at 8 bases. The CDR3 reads CASSFERGQGRAFF. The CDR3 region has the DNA TGTGCCAGCAGCTTCGAACGTGGACAGGGTAGGGCTTTCTTT.